The clone carrying this T cell receptor (beta chain) was observed at least ten times. Its cognate antigen is unknown. The sample belongs to a study of T cell repertoires in cytomegalovirus infection. As for the study in general: It was recently identified HLA-C-restricted and well-studied HLA-B-restricted CMV epitopes that the study used.

CDR1 is SGHTA and CDR2 is FQGNSA in the germline V gene. V was trimmed by 4 bases and J by 5 bases, leaving 14 bases between them. CDR3 length: 15 amino acids. Findings and limits, study-wide: HLA-C-restricted CMV-specific TCR beta clonotypes prevailed in the ex vivo response.

MiXCR, applied by TCRdb to the reads, yields one record per CDR3 protein. The sample yields around 69,000 distinct CDR3 sequences, about 27% seen once. The chain carries TRBV7-2 and TRBJ1-4, with D maybe TRBD1 (5 bases). The TCR originated in a human donor in good health (CMV status not recorded). Some clones in this sample may be carry-over from other donors' samples. Sequenced here: CD8+ T cells from cultured PBMCs, sampled from culture after CMV antigen stimulation. The CDR3 here is CASSYRDGENEKLFF. DNA of the CDR3: TGTGCCAGCAGCTACCGGGACGGAGAAAATGAAAAACTGTTTTTT.